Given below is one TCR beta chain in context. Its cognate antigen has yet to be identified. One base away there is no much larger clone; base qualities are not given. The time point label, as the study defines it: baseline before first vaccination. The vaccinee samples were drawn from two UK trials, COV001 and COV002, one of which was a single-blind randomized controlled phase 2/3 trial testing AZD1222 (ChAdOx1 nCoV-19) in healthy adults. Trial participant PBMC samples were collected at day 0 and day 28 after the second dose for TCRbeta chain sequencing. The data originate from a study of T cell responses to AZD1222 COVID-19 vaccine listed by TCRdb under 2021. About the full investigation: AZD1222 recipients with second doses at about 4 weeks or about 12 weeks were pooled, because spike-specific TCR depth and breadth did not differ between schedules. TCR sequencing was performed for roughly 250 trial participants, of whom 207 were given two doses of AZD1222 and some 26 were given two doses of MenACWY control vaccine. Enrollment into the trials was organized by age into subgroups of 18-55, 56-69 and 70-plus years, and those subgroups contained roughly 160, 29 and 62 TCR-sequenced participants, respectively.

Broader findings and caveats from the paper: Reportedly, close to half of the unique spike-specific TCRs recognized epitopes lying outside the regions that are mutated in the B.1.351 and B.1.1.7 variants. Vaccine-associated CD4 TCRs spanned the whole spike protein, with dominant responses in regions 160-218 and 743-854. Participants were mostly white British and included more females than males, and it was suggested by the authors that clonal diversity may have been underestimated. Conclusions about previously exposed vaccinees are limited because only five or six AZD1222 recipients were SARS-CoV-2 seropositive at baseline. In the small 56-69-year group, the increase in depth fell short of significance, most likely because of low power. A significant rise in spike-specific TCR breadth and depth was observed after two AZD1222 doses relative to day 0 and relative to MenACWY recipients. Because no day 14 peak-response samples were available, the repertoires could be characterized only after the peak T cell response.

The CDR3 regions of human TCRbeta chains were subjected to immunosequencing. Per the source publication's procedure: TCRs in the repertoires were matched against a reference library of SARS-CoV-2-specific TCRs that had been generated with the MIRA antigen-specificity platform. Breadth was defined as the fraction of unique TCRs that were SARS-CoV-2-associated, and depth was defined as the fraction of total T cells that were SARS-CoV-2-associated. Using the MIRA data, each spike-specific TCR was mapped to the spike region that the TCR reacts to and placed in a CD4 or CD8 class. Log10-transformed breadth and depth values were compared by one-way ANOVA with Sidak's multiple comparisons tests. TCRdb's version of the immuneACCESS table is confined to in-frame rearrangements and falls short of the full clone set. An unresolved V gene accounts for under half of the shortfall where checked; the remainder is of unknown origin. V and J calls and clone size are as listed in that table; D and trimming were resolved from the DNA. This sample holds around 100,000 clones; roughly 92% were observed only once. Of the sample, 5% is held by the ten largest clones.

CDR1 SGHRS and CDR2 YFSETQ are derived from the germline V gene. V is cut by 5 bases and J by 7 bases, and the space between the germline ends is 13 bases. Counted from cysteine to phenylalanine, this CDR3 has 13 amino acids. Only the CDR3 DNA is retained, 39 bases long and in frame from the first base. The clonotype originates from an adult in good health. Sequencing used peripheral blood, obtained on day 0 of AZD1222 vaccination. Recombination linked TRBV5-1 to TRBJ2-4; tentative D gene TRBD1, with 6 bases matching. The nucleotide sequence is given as TGCGCCAGCAGATTACAGGGAAGGAACATTCAGTACTTC. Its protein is CASRLQGRNIQYF.